The entry that follows covers one TCR beta chain sequence. Its antigen is still unknown. The record originates from a study of cytomegalovirus exposure and HLA in healthy donors. Study-wide points: In a later analysis, a missense DCLRE1C variant was linked to TCR beta V- and J-gene trimming.

The PCR employed 60 Vbeta primers together with 13 Jbeta primers. Assay used: immunoSEQ multiplex PCR; TCRdb lists only in-frame clones, some missing. The repertoire holds about 150,000 clones, with about three quarters as singletons. CDR3 length equals 15 residues. From germline, CDR1 is SNHLY and CDR2 FYNNEI. V was shortened by 8 bases and J by 5 bases, with 19 bases between the two germline ends. Donors counted as nominally healthy when sampled, yet unrecorded immune exposures were likely. The clonotype was recovered from a woman aged 40 to 49 in good health and CMV-seronegative. The source material was PBMCs. The chain couples TRBV2 to TRBJ1-3, with D possibly matching TRBD1 (5 bases). The CDR3 here is CASQTQGLSRNTIYF. CDR3 sequence (DNA): TGTGCCAGCCAGACCCAGGGTCTCTCAAGAAACACCATATATTTT.